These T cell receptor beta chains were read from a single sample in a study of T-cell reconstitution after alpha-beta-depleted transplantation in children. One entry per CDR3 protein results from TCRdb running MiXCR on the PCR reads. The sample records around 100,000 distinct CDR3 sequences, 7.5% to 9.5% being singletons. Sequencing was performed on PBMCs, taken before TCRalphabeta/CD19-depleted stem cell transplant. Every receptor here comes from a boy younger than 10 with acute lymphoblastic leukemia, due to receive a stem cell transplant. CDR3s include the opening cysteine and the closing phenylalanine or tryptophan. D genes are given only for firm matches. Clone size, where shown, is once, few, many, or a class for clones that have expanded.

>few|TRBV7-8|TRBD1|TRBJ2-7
TGTGCCAGCAGCTCTCGGACAGGTAGAGGGTACGAGCAGTACTTC
CASSSRTGRGYEQYF
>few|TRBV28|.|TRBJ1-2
TGTGCCAGCAGTCGCACTTCAGACAGGTTGTATGGCTACACCTTC
CASSRTSDRLYGYTF
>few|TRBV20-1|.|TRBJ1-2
TGCAGCGCCACGGGGGGTCGCGACTATGGCTACACCTTC
CSATGGRDYGYTF
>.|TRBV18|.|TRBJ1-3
TGTGCCAGCTCACTACAGGGTCCCGCTGGAAACACCATATATTTT
CASSLQGPAGNTIYF
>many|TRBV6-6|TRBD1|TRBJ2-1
TGTGCCAGCAGCGGGACAGGGAACAATGAGCAGTTCTTC
CASSGTGNNEQFF
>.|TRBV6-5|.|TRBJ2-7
TGTGCCAGCAGTCGGGGGATCGACGAGCAGTACTTC
CASSRGIDEQYF
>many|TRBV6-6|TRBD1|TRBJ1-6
TGTGCCAGCAGTTCCCAGACAGGACAGGGCTACTATAATTCACCCCTCCACTTT
CASSSQTGQGYYNSPLHF
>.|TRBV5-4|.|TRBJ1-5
TGTGCCAGCAGCCTCGAGGGGGGGCATCAGCCCCAGCATTTT
CASSLEGGHQPQHF
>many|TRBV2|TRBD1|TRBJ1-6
TGTGCCAGCATGGAGATCCCGGGACAGATTAATTCACCCCTCCACTTT
CASMEIPGQINSPLHF
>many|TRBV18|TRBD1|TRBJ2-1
TGTGCCAGCTCACCAGAACAGGGGTCCTACAATGAGCAGTTCTTC
CASSPEQGSYNEQFF
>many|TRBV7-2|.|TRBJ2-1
TGTGCCAGCAGCGTATCTCTCGCCAGCCGGCAGAATGAGCAGTTCTTC
CASSVSLASRQNEQFF
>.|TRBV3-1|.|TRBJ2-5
TGTGCCAGCGGGGGTCTAGAGGCTCGACCCCGAGAGACCCAGTACTTC
CASGGLEARPRETQYF
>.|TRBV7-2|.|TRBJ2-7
TGTGCCAGCAGCAAGACCCCCAGGAGCTCCTACGAGCAGTACTTC
CASSKTPRSSYEQYF
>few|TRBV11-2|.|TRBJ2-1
TGTGCCAGCAAAAGAGGGTTCGGGGTCAATGAGCAGTTCTTC
CASKRGFGVNEQFF
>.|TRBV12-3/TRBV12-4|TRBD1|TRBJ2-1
TGTGCCTCCTGTGTACAGACAGGGCGCGGCTACAATGAGCAGTTCTTC
CASCVQTGRGYNEQFF
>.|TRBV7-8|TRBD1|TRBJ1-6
TGTGCCAGCAGCTTAGGCAGACAGGGAGCAGATTCACCCCTCCACTTT
CASSLGRQGADSPLHF
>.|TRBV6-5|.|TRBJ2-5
TGTGCCAGCAGTTACAGGGGAGAAGAGACCCAGTACTTC
CASSYRGEETQYF
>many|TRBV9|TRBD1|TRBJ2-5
TGTGCCAGCAGCGTGACAGGGCCAGAGACCCAGTACTTC
CASSVTGPETQYF
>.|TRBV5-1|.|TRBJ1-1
TGCGCCAGCGTAGACAGACCGAACACTGAAGCTTTCTTT
CASVDRPNTEAFF
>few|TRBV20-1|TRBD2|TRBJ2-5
TGCAGTGCTAGAGCCCTGGGGGATAGCGGGGGGGAGACCCAGTACTTC
CSARALGDSGGETQYF
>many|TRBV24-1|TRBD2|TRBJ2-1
TGTGCCACCGGAGGGCAGGGAGGGATAAATGAGCAGTTCTTC
CATGGQGGINEQFF
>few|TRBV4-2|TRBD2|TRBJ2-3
TGTGCCAGTGGTACGGCGCAAGCGGGGGTTCCGGATACGCAGTATTTT
CASGTAQAGVPDTQYF
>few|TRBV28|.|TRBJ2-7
TGTGCCAGCAGTTTATTAACAGGTGGCCCGTCCTACGAGCAGTACTTC
CASSLLTGGPSYEQYF
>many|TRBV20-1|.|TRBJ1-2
TGCAGTGCTAGACCCCGGCTATATGGCTACACCTTC
CSARPRLYGYTF
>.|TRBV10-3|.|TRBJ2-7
TGTGCCATCAGAACCTCAGCTCGCGAGCAGTACTTC
CAIRTSAREQYF
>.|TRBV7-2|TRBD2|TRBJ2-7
TGTGCCAGCAGCGCTAGCGGGGGGGCGAGCGAGCAGTACTTC
CASSASGGASEQYF
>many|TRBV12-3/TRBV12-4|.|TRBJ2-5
TGTGCCAGCAGCTCCCTAGAGACCCAGTACTTC
CASSSLETQYF
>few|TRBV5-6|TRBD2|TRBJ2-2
TGTGCCAGCAGCTTGGTAATTACTAGCGCCGGGGAGCTGTTTTTT
CASSLVITSAGELFF
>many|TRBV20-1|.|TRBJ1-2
TGCAGTGCTAGAGGCCAGAGCTATGGCTACACCTTC
CSARGQSYGYTF
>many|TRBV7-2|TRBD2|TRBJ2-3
TGTGCCAGCAGCTTAGCCCTAGCGGGGGCCATCGATACGCAGTATTTT
CASSLALAGAIDTQYF
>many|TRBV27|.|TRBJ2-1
TGTGCCAGCAGTTTCGCGGGGTCGGGTGAGCAGTTCTTC
CASSFAGSGEQFF
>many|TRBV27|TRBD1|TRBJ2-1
TGTGCCAGCAGTGACGGGACAGGGCCACACAATGAGCAGTTCTTC
CASSDGTGPHNEQFF
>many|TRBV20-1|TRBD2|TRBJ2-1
TGCAGTGCTAGAGTACGGCGGGGGACCTACAATGAGCAGTTCTTC
CSARVRRGTYNEQFF
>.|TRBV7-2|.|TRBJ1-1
TGTGCCAGCAGCTTACGGGCAGGGATGAACACTGAAGCTTTCTTT
CASSLRAGMNTEAFF
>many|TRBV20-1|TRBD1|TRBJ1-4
TGCAGTGCTAGAGATCGGTGGGGACAGATGATGACTAATGAAAAACTGTTTTTT
CSARDRWGQMMTNEKLFF
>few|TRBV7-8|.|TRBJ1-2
TGTGCCAGCAGCTTAACGGGGACCATGGGAAACTATGGCTACACCTTC
CASSLTGTMGNYGYTF